The next 19 T cell receptor beta chains were all read from a single sample in a study of T cells in Graves' hyperthyroidism and ophthalmopathy (dated by TCRdb to the late 2010s). The library was prepared using multiplex PCR. Sequenced using an Illumina HiSeq 2000. The TCR beta CDR3 regions were amplified from RNA transcripts. A first-round RT-PCR of the TCR CDR3 used the HTBI primer set with the Qiagen OneStep RT-PCR kit. TCRdb handled the public reads itself, with Q25 trimming in fastp and clone calling in MiXCR, and kept productive beta chains. For every CDR3 protein sequence, its rows merge into one entry that carries the most common genes and DNA. The table for this sample lists roughly 630,000 distinct CDR3 sequences; less than 20% of them were counted only once. Under 8% of the sample is held by the ten biggest clonotypes. Sequencing was done on a sample of blood. The receptors originated from a woman aged 30 to 39 with Graves' hyperthyroidism.

This clonotype was seen ten or more times. This chain links TRBV11-1 with TRBJ1-6; D call uncertain. Germline CDR1 is SGHAT and CDR2 is FQDESV (reference sequence). CDR3 length equals 12 residues. Trimming took 1 base from V and 9 from J, leaving 4 bases between them. CDR3 region: CASSLGASPLHF. The CDR3 region has the DNA TGTGCCAGCAGCTTAGGAGCTTCACCCCTCCACTTT. The variable domain in full, with the rest retrieved from reference TRBV11-1 and TRBJ1-6, is EAEVAQSPRYKITEKSQAVAFWCDPISGHATLYWYRQILGQGPELLVQFQDESVVDDSQLPKDRFSAERLKGVDSTLKIQPAELGDSAMYLCASSLGASPLHFGNGTRLTVT.

In its sample, this clonotype was seen many times. This chain joins TRBV5-8 and TRBJ2-1, with TRBD2 identical over 12 bases. Per germline, CDR1 SGHTS and CDR2 YDEGEE. CDR3 length equals 15 residues. V dropped 1 base and J dropped 7; count of bases not matched to a gene: 3. The CDR3 reads CASSLLTSGSNEQFF. CDR3 bases: TGTGCCAGCAGCTTGCTGACTAGCGGGAGTAATGAGCAGTTCTTC.

The chain carries TRBV10-3 and TRBJ2-5; TRBD2 aligns across 8 bases. The CDR3 runs to 16 residues. CDR1 is ENHRY, CDR2 SYGVKD, per germline. The V and J ends lost 2 bases and 1 base, in that order; junction bases with no gene match: 6. This CDR3 is CAISEHRGLGQETQYF. CDR3 nucleotides: TGTGCCATCAGTGAGCACCGGGGACTAGGCCAAGAGACCCAGTACTTC.

The chain joins TRBV24-1 to TRBJ2-4, with D perhaps matching TRBD1 or TRBD2 (5 bases each). From germline, CDR1 is KGHDR and CDR2 SFDVKD. Trimming removed 9 bases at V and 0 bases at J, with 14 bases between. CDR3 length: 15 residues. Here the CDR3 reads CATLRERKAKNIQYF. DNA of the CDR3: TGTGCCACCCTCAGGGAGAGAAAAGCCAAAAACATTCAGTACTTC.

This clonotype has a count of ten or more. The genes are TRBV7-2 and TRBJ2-4; maybe TRBD2 (6 bases). This CDR3 spans 14 amino acids. Germline CDR1 SGHTA, CDR2 FQGNSA. The V end lost 1 base, the J end lost 3 bases, and 7 bases lay between the germline ends. CDR3 region: CASSLGGDKNIQYF. The CDR3 nucleotides read TGTGCCAGCAGCTTAGGGGGGGACAAAAACATTCAGTACTTC.

This clonotype has ten or more counts. This chain joins TRBV18 and TRBJ1-1; 12 positions agree with TRBD1. The CDR3 length is 15 residues. Germline V gene lookup returns CDR1 KGHSH and CDR2 LQKENI. J lost 4 bases, V lost 3 bases, and 3 bases had no gene match. DNA of the CDR3: TGTGCCAGCTCACCCGGGACAGGGGGCCTCACTGAAGCTTTCTTT. Translation: CASSPGTGGLTEAFF.

This clonotype was recorded many times. This chain connects TRBV20-1 to TRBJ2-7, with TRBD1 matching 9 bases. The CDR3 is made up of 17 amino acids. Losses at the gene ends were 0 bases for V and 2 bases for J; bases not matched to a gene: 11. Germline V lookup: CDR1 DFQATT, CDR2 SNEGSKA (reference sequence). CDR3 DNA sequence: TGCAGTGCTAGAGATCTCCATTCCCGACAGGGGGCCTACGAGCAGTACTTC. It is translated as CSARDLHSRQGAYEQYF.

The sample holds many counts of this clonotype. The chain uses TRBV5-8 and TRBJ2-5; D uncertain. Germline V lookup: CDR1 SGHTS, CDR2 YDEGEE. Trimming removed 7 bases at V and 0 bases at J, with 10 bases between. The CDR3 has 13 residues. The CDR3 region is CASPTQYQETQYF. For the CDR3, the DNA is TGTGCCAGCCCCACCCAGTACCAAGAGACCCAGTACTTC. The whole variable domain, filled in from reference TRBV5-8 and TRBJ2-5, reads EAGVTQSPTHLIKTRGQQATLRCSPISGHTSVYWYQQALGLGLQFLLWYDEGEERNRGNFPPRFSGRQFPNYSSELNVNALELEDSALYLCASPTQYQETQYFGPGTRLLVL.

This clonotype has a handful of counts. The DNA of the CDR3 is TGTGCCAGCAGTTCCCCCGGGACAGTTTCCTACGAGCAGTACTTC. This codes for CASSSPGTVSYEQYF. The chain uses TRBV27 and TRBJ2-7; 7 positions match TRBD1. The CDR3 contains 15 residues. CDR1 MNHEY and CDR2 SMNVEV come from the germline V gene (reference sequence). V was clipped by 4 bases and J by 1 base; unmatched bases: 7.

At least ten counts were recorded for this clonotype. This chain uses TRBV12-3 or TRBV12-4 with TRBJ1-3; no clear D gene. V was shortened by 3 bases and J by 9 bases, with 15 bases between the two germline ends. The CDR3 is 14 amino acids. CDR3 loop: CASSFGRREFTIYF. The CDR3 bases are TGTGCCAGCAGTTTTGGACGGAGGGAGTTCACCATATATTTT.

The V call is TRBV19, the J call TRBJ1-2; D is uncertain. CDR1 and CDR2 (germline): LNHDA, SQIVND (reference sequence). The V end was cut by 3 bases, the J end by 3 bases, with 8 bases between. This CDR3 spans 13 amino acids. The CDR3 DNA is TGTGCCAGTAGTATGAAGAGGGACTATGGCTACACCTTC. This encodes CASSMKRDYGYTF.

This clonotype was found many times. The V and J genes are TRBV7-8 and TRBJ2-7; possible D gene TRBD2, 7 bases. V lost 4 bases, J lost 0 bases, and 16 bases lay in between. CDR1 is SGHVS and CDR2 is FQNEAQ in the germline V gene. The CDR3 extends over 16 amino acids. The CDR3 is CASSSTGTKFSYEQYF. The CDR3 bases are TGTGCCAGCAGCTCTACAGGGACTAAATTCTCCTACGAGCAGTACTTC. Full variable domain (missing parts from reference TRBV7-8 and TRBJ2-7): GAGVSQSPRYKVAKRGQDVALRCDPISGHVSLFWYQQALGQGPEFLTYFQNEAQLDKSGLPSDRFFAERPEGSVSTLKIQRTQQEDSAVYLCASSSTGTKFSYEQYFGPGTRLTVT.

This clonotype appeared many times. V is TRBV28 and J is TRBJ2-7; 14 nucleotides agree with TRBD2. The CDR3 spans 17 residues. CDR1 and CDR2 from the germline V gene are MDHEN and SYDVKM. V was pared by 2 bases and J by 5 bases, with 8 bases of the junction left unmatched. The CDR3 here is CASSLRRLAGGSHEQYF. CDR3 nucleotides: TGTGCCAGCAGTTTAAGGAGACTAGCGGGAGGGTCCCACGAGCAGTACTTC.

J is TRBJ2-2 and V is TRBV9, with D unresolved. Looked up from germline, CDR1 is SGDLS and CDR2 is YYNGEE. Trimming removed 4 bases at V and 7 bases at J, with 14 bases between. The CDR3 is 14 residues long. CDR3 protein: CASSLGPAVGELFF. CDR3 DNA: TGTGCCAGCAGCTTAGGGCCGGCGGTCGGGGAGCTGTTTTTT.

This clonotype was observed at least ten times. In DNA form, the CDR3 reads TGTGCCAGCAGCCCCGGGACACCTAACTATGGCTACACCTTC. Translating it yields CASSPGTPNYGYTF. The chain carries TRBV28 and TRBJ1-2; D is possibly TRBD1 (6 bases). The germline gives CDR1 MDHEN, CDR2 SYDVKM. The CDR3 spans 14 residues. Trimming removed 6 bases at V and 0 bases at J, with 11 bases between.

With respect to this clonotype: The junction shows a germline mismatch at one end, possibly a read error. This chain joins TRBV2 and TRBJ1-3, with unresolved D. The CDR3 contains 14 residues. Per the germline V gene, CDR1 is SNHLY and CDR2 is FYNNEI. The CDR3 reads CASYGTISGNTIYF. The DNA of the CDR3 is TGTGCCAGCTACGGAACCATCTCTGGAAACACCATATACTTT.

This clonotype was seen more than once but under ten times. This chain uses TRBV19 with TRBJ1-5; 9 bases map to TRBD1. The CDR3 has 15 amino acids. CDR1 is LNHDA, CDR2 SQIVND, per germline (reference sequence). Losses at the gene ends were 7 bases for V and 0 bases for J; bases not matched to a gene: 4. The chain's CDR3 is CASTPGQGSNQPQHF. The CDR3 DNA reads as TGTGCCAGTACTCCGGGACAGGGTAGCAATCAGCCCCAGCATTTT.

Concerning this clonotype: A much larger clone lies one base from this, so it may be a read error. The chain links TRBV6-2 or TRBV6-3 to TRBJ2-1; D is tentatively TRBD1 or TRBD2 (5 bases each). Per the germline V gene, CDR1 is MNHEY and CDR2 is SVGEGT. The germline V and J ends were trimmed by 6 bases and 6 bases, with 18 bases remaining between them. The CDR3 has 15 residues. The CDR3 here is CASSPRTGPCNEQFF. The CDR3 region has the DNA TGTGCCAGCAGCCCGAGGACGGGACCGTGCAATGAGCAGTTCTTC.

This clonotype was counted only a few times. V usage is TRBV19 and J usage is TRBJ2-1; D remains ambiguous. V was pared by 1 base and J by 9 bases, with 10 bases between. This CDR3 is built from 13 residues. Germline V gives CDR1 LNHDA, CDR2 SQIVND (reference sequence). The CDR3 region is CASSIVWSTEQFF. DNA for the CDR3: TGTGCCAGTAGTATAGTATGGTCGACTGAGCAGTTCTTC.